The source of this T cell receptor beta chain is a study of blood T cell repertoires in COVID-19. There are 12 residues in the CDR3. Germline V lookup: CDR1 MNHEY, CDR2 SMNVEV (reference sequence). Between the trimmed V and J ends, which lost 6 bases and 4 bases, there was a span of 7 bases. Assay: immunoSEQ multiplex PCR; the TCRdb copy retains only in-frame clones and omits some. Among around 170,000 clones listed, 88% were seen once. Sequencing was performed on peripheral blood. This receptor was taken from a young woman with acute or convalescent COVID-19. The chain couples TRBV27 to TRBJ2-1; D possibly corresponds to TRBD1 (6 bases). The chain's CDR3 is CASRDRYNEQFF. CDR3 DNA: TGTGCCAGCAGGGACAGATACAATGAGCAGTTCTTC.